This TCR beta chain was captured by sequencing in a study of blood T cell repertoires in COVID-19. As handled by the study authors: Quantification of nucleated cells was approximated via reference gene primer amplification. This table comes from immunoSEQ multiplex PCR, and its TCRdb copy is limited to in-frame clones, with some not included. V, J and clone size are those of that table, while D and trimming were read from the DNA. The top ten hold 6.5% to 9.5% of the sample, which has 200,000 or so clones, approximately 88% seen once. Participants spanned ages roughly 18 to 95 years and resided in 20 to 30 US areas. Clinical history as reported by participants underpinned cohort assignment. The V and J ends lost 10 bases and 7 bases respectively, with 17 bases between them. The CDR3 spans 14 residues. Germline V gives CDR1 LNHDA, CDR2 SQIVND (reference sequence).

This chain joins TRBV19 and TRBJ1-6; D is uncertain. Sequences were obtained from PBMCs or T cells enriched from blood (not recorded which). This TCR was recovered from a woman younger than 35 who had recovered from COVID-19. The DNA of the CDR3 is TGTGCCACCAACTTTAAAAGCGGGAATTCACCCCTCCACTTT. Protein product: CATNFKSGNSPLHF.